One and the same sample provided the 24 T cell receptor beta chains below, sequenced in a study of identical twins. TCRdb processed the 5' RACE reads anew with MiXCR; each CDR3 protein has one entry. The sample contains about 890,000 distinct CDR3 sequences, over 9% of which appear only once. The same specimen was also included in a second study, on yellow fever vaccine responses in identical twins.

Sequenced input: PBMCs. The origin of the receptors is a woman aged 18-35 years in good health.

There are many counts of this clonotype. The rearrangement links TRBV28 to TRBJ1-1, with 7 nucleotides matching TRBD1. V dropped 2 bases and J dropped 4; count of bases not matched to a gene: 10. The CDR3 loop spans 16 amino acids. Germline V CDR1 and CDR2: MDHEN, SYDVKM. CDR3: CASSLGLDRARTEAFF. The CDR3 DNA reads as TGTGCCAGCAGTTTAGGCCTAGACAGGGCTCGCACTGAAGCTTTCTTT. The full variable domain, in which reference TRBV28 and TRBJ1-1 provide the parts outside the CDR3, is DVKVTQSSRYLVKRTGEKVFLECVQDMDHENMFWYRQDPGLGLRLIYFSYDVKMKEKGDIPEGYSVSREKKERFSLILESASTNQTSMYLCASSLGLDRARTEAFFGQGTRLTVV.

The rearrangement joins TRBV15 to TRBJ1-3; 7 nucleotides agree with TRBD1. V shed 9 bases and J 0 bases; nucleotides not matched to a gene: 8. Germline CDR1 LNHNV, CDR2 YYDKDF (reference sequence). The CDR3 has 15 residues. For the CDR3, the DNA is TGTGCCACGGCTAGGGACAGAAGCTCTGGAAACACCATATATTTT. Amino acids: CATARDRSSGNTIYF. The full variable domain, in which reference TRBV15 and TRBJ1-3 provide the parts outside the CDR3, is DAMVIQNPRYQVTQFGKPVTLSCSQTLNHNVMYWYQQKSSQAPKLLFHYYDKDFNNEADTPDNFQSRRPNTSFCFLDIRSPGLGDTAMYLCATARDRSSGNTIYFGEGSWLTVV.

This clonotype has just a few counts. The CDR3 sequence is CATSRGGLTSWFTDTQYF. The CDR3 DNA reads TGTGCCACCAGCAGAGGTGGACTTACTAGCTGGTTCACAGATACGCAGTATTTT. The chain combines TRBV15 with TRBJ2-3; weak D call: TRBD2 (6 bases). CDR3 size: 18 residues. The germline V gene encodes CDR1 LNHNV and CDR2 YYDKDF (reference sequence). The V gene lost 1 base and the J gene lost 2 bases, with 19 bases spanning the gap.

The gene calls are TRBV11-2 and TRBJ2-1; TRBD1 might be the D (5 bases). The V end lost 1 base, the J end lost 0 bases, and 13 bases lay between the germline ends. This CDR3 is built from 17 residues. In germline, CDR1 is SGHAT, CDR2 FQNNGV. In DNA form, the CDR3 reads TGTGCCAGCAGCTTAGTTACAGGACCGAGCTCCTACAATGAGCAGTTCTTC. Residues: CASSLVTGPSSYNEQFF.

This clonotype was detected only a few times. The V call is TRBV5-1, the J call TRBJ1-1, with D maybe TRBD1 (5 bases). Germline values: CDR1 SGHRS, CDR2 YFSETQ. CDR3 size: 15 residues. The V end was cut by 0 bases, the J end by 1 base, with 10 bases between. The CDR3 protein is CASSLVDSPNTEAFF. CDR3 nucleotide sequence: TGCGCCAGCAGCTTGGTCGACAGCCCGAACACTGAAGCTTTCTTT.

This clonotype was detected only a few times. The CDR3 region is CASSLRANEKLFF. The CDR3 nucleotides read TGTGCCAGCAGTTTACGGGCGAATGAAAAACTGTTTTTT. The chain is built from TRBV12-3 or TRBV12-4 and TRBJ1-4; D call uncertain. The CDR3 contains 13 residues. With 2 bases removed from V and 5 bases from J, the gap between germline ends came to 6 bases.

This chain connects TRBV7-6 to TRBJ2-6; 10 bases map to TRBD1. Germline CDR1 SGHVS, CDR2 FNYEAQ. The CDR3 contains 18 residues. V was pared by 1 base and J by 4 bases, with 7 bases of the junction left unmatched. The CDR3 DNA sequence: TGTGCCAGCAGCTTAGGGGACAGGGGAGCTCCCGGGGCCAACGTCCTGACTTTC. Translated: CASSLGDRGAPGANVLTF. Complete variable domain (other parts from reference TRBV7-6 and TRBJ2-6): GAGVSQSPRYKVTKRGQDVALRCDPISGHVSLYWYRQALGQGPEFLTYFNYEAQQDKSGLPNDRFSAERPEGSISTLTIQRTEQRDSAMYRCASSLGDRGAPGANVLTFGAGSRLTVL.

This clonotype was picked up one time. The rearrangement uses TRBV5-1 and TRBJ2-7; 9 bases match TRBD2. Losses at the gene ends were 2 bases for V and 2 bases for J; bases not matched to a gene: 5. The CDR3 has 15 amino acids. The germline V gene has CDR1 SGHRS and CDR2 YFSETQ. CDR3 nucleotides: TGCGCCAGCAGCTTAGCGGGAGGCGGGGCCTACGAGCAGTACTTC. Its translation is CASSLAGGGAYEQYF.

The table lists this clonotype with many counts. V is TRBV6-1 and J is TRBJ2-1, with D possibly being TRBD1 or TRBD2 (5 bases each). The CDR3 spans 14 residues. The germline V and J ends were trimmed by 3 bases and 1 base, with 7 bases remaining between them. The germline gives CDR1 MNHNS, CDR2 SASEGT. CDR3 loop: CASSEGESYNEQFF. The CDR3 DNA reads as TGTGCCAGCAGTGAGGGGGAATCCTACAATGAGCAGTTCTTC.

The V gene is TRBV12-3 or TRBV12-4, the J gene TRBJ2-3; D possibly matches TRBD1 or TRBD2 (5 bases each). The CDR3 runs 15 residues. Trimming shortened V by 4 bases and J by 4 bases, and 15 bases separated the two germline ends. CDR3 nucleotide sequence: TGTGCCAGCAGTTCGGGACCCCCAGAAGCAGATACGCAGTATTTT. The encoded protein is CASSSGPPEADTQYF.

This clonotype was observed a few times. This chain connects TRBV6-5 to TRBJ1-3; 7 positions agree with TRBD1. J was trimmed by 0 bases and V by 4 bases; bases with no gene match: 3. CDR1 MNHEY and CDR2 SVGAGI come from the germline V gene. The CDR3 length is 15 residues. Here the CDR3 reads CASSFGTDSGNTIYF. The CDR3 region has the DNA TGTGCCAGCAGTTTTGGGACAGACTCTGGAAACACCATATATTTT.

The chain joins TRBV15 to TRBJ2-7; a weak D match, TRBD2 (6 bases). The CDR3 has 14 residues. Deletions cut 0 bases from V and 7 bases from J, with 13 bases between. The germline gives CDR1 LNHNV, CDR2 YYDKDF (reference sequence). The CDR3 sequence is CATSRDLAMGEQYV. CDR3 DNA sequence: TGTGCCACCAGCAGAGATCTAGCGATGGGTGAGCAGTACGTC.

This clonotype was counted at least ten times. The V call is TRBV24-1, the J call TRBJ2-2; D ambiguous. The CDR3 runs 17 residues. V lost 3 bases and J lost 9, with 22 bases in between. Germline CDR1 KGHDR, CDR2 SFDVKD. CDR3 residues: CATSDPTRPGAHRELFF. The CDR3 nucleotides are TGTGCCACCAGTGATCCGACCCGCCCCGGTGCCCACCGGGAGCTGTTTTTT.

This clonotype was counted only a few times. The chain is built from TRBV15 and TRBJ2-5; D uncertain. The CDR3 runs 14 residues. CDR1 LNHNV and CDR2 YYDKDF come from the germline V gene (reference sequence). Trimming left V 0 bases short and J 4 bases short, with 9 bases between. DNA of the CDR3: TGTGCCACCAGCAGAGATTTAGCTCCAGAGACCCAGTACTTC. Translation gives CATSRDLAPETQYF. Full variable domain (rest looked up from reference TRBV15 and TRBJ2-5): DAMVIQNPRYQVTQFGKPVTLSCSQTLNHNVMYWYQQKSSQAPKLLFHYYDKDFNNEADTPDNFQSRRPNTSFCFLDIRSPGLGDTAMYLCATSRDLAPETQYFGPGTRLLVL.

The chain links TRBV3-1 to TRBJ2-1; 8 bases agree with TRBD1. The germline CDR1 and CDR2 sequences are LGHDT and YNNKEL (reference sequence). The CDR3 is 18 amino acids. The CDR3 protein is CTISRPPTGARFSNEQFF. In nucleotides, the CDR3 is TGTACCATCAGCCGACCTCCGACAGGGGCGAGGTTTAGCAATGAGCAGTTCTTC.

V is TRBV9 and J is TRBJ1-3, with TRBD1 matching over 7 bases. Germline loops: CDR1 SGDLS, CDR2 YYNGEE. V shed 0 bases and J 4 bases; nucleotides not matched to a gene: 4. The CDR3 contains 15 residues. The CDR3 sequence: CASSVDRGSGNTIYF. The CDR3 DNA reads TGTGCCAGCAGCGTAGACAGGGGATCCGGAAACACCATATATTTT.

This clonotype came up a few times. The rearrangement uses TRBV7-8 and TRBJ2-7, with 7 bases that match TRBD1. CDR1 is SGHVS, CDR2 FQNEAQ, per germline. The ends lost 1 base at V and 4 bases at J; junction bases unmatched: 13. There are 17 residues in the CDR3. The CDR3 here is CASSLDRQGTNSYEQYV. The CDR3 DNA sequence: TGTGCCAGCAGCTTAGACAGACAGGGAACCAATTCGTACGAGCAGTACGTC.

This clonotype has just a few counts. The chain couples TRBV6-2 or TRBV6-3 to TRBJ2-7; either TRBD1 or TRBD2 may fit D (5 bases each). There are 14 residues in the CDR3. Trimming took off 0 bases at V and 4 bases at J, with 10 bases between the two ends. The germline CDR1 and CDR2 sequences are MNHEY and SVGEGT. The CDR3, as DNA: TGTGCCAGCAGTTACTCGACTGGGGGTTACGAGCAGTACTTC. It translates to CASSYSTGGYEQYF.

A remark on this clonotype: A junction end diverges from the germline sequence, so it may reflect a read error. The chain uses TRBV27 and TRBJ2-7; 16 bases align to TRBD2. The CDR3 is made up of 15 amino acids. Germline CDR1 MNHEY, CDR2 SMNVEV (reference sequence). CDR3 in DNA: TGTGTCAGCAGTTTGGGACTAGCGGGAGGGTTCGAGCAGTACTTC. As protein: CVSSLGLAGGFEQYF.

J is TRBJ2-7 and V is TRBV18; maybe TRBD1 (5 bases). The CDR3 consists of 17 residues. The germline V and J ends were trimmed by 2 bases and 0 bases, with 17 bases remaining between them. Germline-derived CDR1 and CDR2 are KGHSH and LQKENI. The CDR3 nucleotides are TGTGCCAGCTCACCATGGTCGCAGGGTTCGAGCTCCTACGAGCAGTACTTC. Protein product: CASSPWSQGSSSYEQYF.

This clonotype has ten or more counts. The CDR3, as DNA: TGTGCCAGCAGTAGTCGTCTGGGAGTTGAGACCCAGTACTTC. Its translation: CASSSRLGVETQYF. This chain connects TRBV12-3 or TRBV12-4 to TRBJ2-5; perhaps TRBD2 as D (5 bases). Trimming pared 5 bases from V and 5 bases from J, leaving 15 bases between. CDR3 length: 14 residues.

The gene calls are TRBV3-1 and TRBJ1-2; D is ambiguous. Germline V CDR1 and CDR2: LGHDT, YNNKEL (reference sequence). The V gene lost 0 bases and the J gene lost 4 bases, with 15 bases spanning the gap. This CDR3 comprises 16 residues. The CDR3 loop is CASSQDLVSPPYGYTF. In DNA, the CDR3 is TGTGCCAGCAGCCAAGATCTGGTCAGCCCTCCCTATGGCTACACCTTC.

The chain recombines TRBV20-1 with TRBJ2-7; 7 bases map to TRBD2. CDR1 DFQATT and CDR2 SNEGSKA come from the germline V gene (reference sequence). The CDR3 totals 13 residues. V lost 1 base, J lost 7 bases, and 7 bases stayed unmatched. As DNA, the CDR3 is TGCAGTGCTAGAGGACTAGCCTCTTTGGAGCAGTACTTC. Translating it yields CSARGLASLEQYF.

This chain links TRBV11-3 with TRBJ2-7; D ambiguous. Trimming took off 5 bases at V and 6 bases at J, with 11 bases between the two ends. CDR1 is SGHNT and CDR2 is YENEEA in the germline V gene. This CDR3 region has 12 residues. The CDR3 reads CASSIAIGEQYF. CDR3 coding DNA: TGTGCCAGCAGCATAGCCATCGGCGAGCAGTACTTC.